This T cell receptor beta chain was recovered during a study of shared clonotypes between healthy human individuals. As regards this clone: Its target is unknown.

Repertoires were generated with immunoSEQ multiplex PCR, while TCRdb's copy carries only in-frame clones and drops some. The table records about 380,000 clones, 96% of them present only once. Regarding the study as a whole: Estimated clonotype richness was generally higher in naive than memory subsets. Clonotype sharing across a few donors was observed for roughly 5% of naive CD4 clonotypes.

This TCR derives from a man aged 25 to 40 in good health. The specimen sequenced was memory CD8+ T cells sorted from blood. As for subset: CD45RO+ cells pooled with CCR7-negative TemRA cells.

DNA of the CDR3: TGTGCCAGCAGCTTCGGCTACGAAGCTTTCTTT. It translates to CASSFGYEAFF. V is TRBV7-9 and J is TRBJ1-1, with D unclear. Germline V CDR1 and CDR2: SEHNR, FQNEAQ (reference sequence). V was trimmed by 3 bases and J by 8 bases, leaving 7 bases between them. This CDR3 is built from 11 residues.